The 14 T cell receptor beta chains in this list originate from one sample, sequenced in a study of control samples from healthy donors and cancer patients. The data were produced by immunoSEQ multiplex PCR, yet TCRdb's version contains in-frame clones alone and is incomplete. Among 120,000 or so clones, around 87% were seen once, and the ten largest hold 2.9%. The specimen sequenced was blood. The receptors here all came from a man aged 55 to 69 in good health.

V is TRBV7-9 and J is TRBJ1-1; 8 bases agree with TRBD1. The germline V gene has CDR1 SEHNR and CDR2 FQNEAQ (reference sequence). Germline trimming cut 1 base from V and 1 base from J; bases unmatched to any gene: 5. The length of the CDR3 is 16 residues. The DNA of the CDR3 is TGTGCCAGCAGCTTAGGGACAGGGAACCCGAACACTGAAGCTTTCTTT. Its translation: CASSLGTGNPNTEAFF.

In DNA, the CDR3 is TGTGCCAGCAGTTTGGGACATTTAGCCGTCCTGACTTTC. Protein sequence: CASSLGHLAVLTF. The V and J genes are TRBV28 and TRBJ2-6, with D perhaps TRBD1 (6 bases). Deletions cut 3 bases from V and 12 bases from J, with 12 bases between. Germline CDR1 and CDR2: MDHEN and SYDVKM. The CDR3 sequence is 13 residues long. The entire variable domain, with the rest obtained from reference TRBV28 and TRBJ2-6, is as follows: DVKVTQSSRYLVKRTGEKVFLECVQDMDHENMFWYRQDPGLGLRLIYFSYDVKMKEKGDIPEGYSVSREKKERFSLILESASTNQTSMYLCASSLGHLAVLTFGAGSRLTVL.

The chain uses TRBV27 and TRBJ2-2; possible D gene TRBD2, 7 bases. This CDR3 is 16 amino acids long. Trimming left V 6 bases short and J 5 bases short, with 19 bases between. Germline CDR1 is MNHEY and CDR2 is SMNVEV (reference sequence). The CDR3 DNA reads TGTGCCAGCAGCCATAAGGGGGGGCTAAATACCGGGGAGCTGTTTTTT. Residues: CASSHKGGLNTGELFF.

This chain uses TRBV5-1 with TRBJ2-1; a weak D match, TRBD1 (5 bases). Trimming pared 3 bases from V and 6 bases from J, leaving 16 bases between. The CDR3 is made up of 15 amino acids. CDR1 and CDR2 (germline): SGHRS, YFSETQ. CDR3 amino acids: CASSSLPGARNEQFF. CDR3 nucleotides: TGCGCCAGCAGCTCCCTGCCTGGGGCTCGCAATGAGCAGTTCTTC. Full variable domain (rest looked up from reference TRBV5-1 and TRBJ2-1): KAGVTQTPRYLIKTRGQQVTLSCSPISGHRSVSWYQQTPGQGLQFLFEYFSETQRNKGNFPGRFSGRQFSNSRSEMNVSTLELGDSALYLCASSSLPGARNEQFFGPGTRLTVL.

The rearrangement links TRBV11-1 to TRBJ2-6, with 10 bases that match TRBD1. CDR3 length: 16 amino acids. Trimming removed 5 bases from V and 1 base from J; junction bases left unmatched: 2. Germline values: CDR1 SGHAT, CDR2 FQDESV (reference sequence). The CDR3 spells CASSRTGGSGANVLTF. The CDR3 DNA follows: TGTGCCAGCAGCCGGACAGGGGGATCTGGGGCCAACGTCCTGACTTTC.

This chain uses TRBV28 with TRBJ1-2, with D possibly matching TRBD1 (5 bases). V was trimmed by 6 bases and J by 8 bases, leaving 16 bases between them. Per the germline V gene, CDR1 is MDHEN and CDR2 is SYDVKM. The CDR3 is 13 residues long. CDR3 DNA sequence: TGTGCCAGCAGACCCCCGGGACTGGCGGGCTACACCTTC. This gives the protein CASRPPGLAGYTF.

This sequence joins TRBV6-5 and TRBJ2-1, with D perhaps TRBD1 (5 bases). The CDR3 loop spans 12 amino acids. CDR1 and CDR2 (germline): MNHEY, SVGAGI. Trimming removed 6 bases from V and 11 bases from J, with 14 bases in between. The CDR3 protein is CASRGTGDKQFF. The CDR3 coding sequence is TGTGCCAGCAGAGGTACAGGAGATAAGCAGTTCTTC.

This chain links TRBV6-5 with TRBJ1-2; the D is unclear. The V gene's germline CDR1 is MNHEY and CDR2 SVGAGI. This CDR3 has 14 residues. V shed 2 bases and J shed 3 bases, with 10 bases lying between them. CDR3 protein: CASSYRPKDYGYTF. The CDR3 coding sequence is TGTGCCAGCAGTTACAGACCGAAGGACTATGGCTACACCTTC.

This chain uses TRBV30 with TRBJ1-2; maybe TRBD1 (6 bases). Germline CDR1 is GTSNPN and CDR2 is SVGIG (reference sequence). V was pared by 2 bases and J by 6 bases, with 10 bases between. The CDR3 sequence is 12 residues long. Written as DNA, the CDR3 is TGTGCCTGGAGTTCGCAGGGGCATGGCTACACCTTC. Encoded protein: CAWSSQGHGYTF.

The V gene is TRBV19, the J gene TRBJ2-5, with D maybe TRBD1 (7 bases). Germline V CDR1 and CDR2: LNHDA, SQIVND (reference sequence). Trimming cost V 6 bases and J 5 bases, with 13 bases left between them. The CDR3 length is 13 residues. CDR3 amino acids: CASRRGQSETQYF. The CDR3 DNA is TGTGCCAGTAGGCGGGGACAGTCGGAGACCCAGTACTTC.

The chain combines TRBV18 with TRBJ1-5; D gene unclear. The CDR3 length is 13 residues. The V end lost 3 bases, the J end lost 0 bases, and 3 bases lay between the germline ends. The germline gives CDR1 KGHSH, CDR2 LQKENI. Here the CDR3 reads CASSPDSNQPQHF. In nucleotides, the CDR3 is TGTGCCAGCTCACCGGATAGCAATCAGCCCCAGCATTTT.

V gene TRBV3-1 (or the pseudogene TRBV3-2) combines with J gene TRBJ2-3; D is unresolved. Looked up from germline, CDR1 is LGHDT and CDR2 is YNNKEL (reference sequence). The V end lost 5 bases, the J end lost 2 bases, and 8 bases lay between the germline ends. CDR3 size: 13 residues. DNA of the CDR3: TGTGCCAGCAGCTGGGTATCCACAGATACGCAGTATTTT. Amino acids: CASSWVSTDTQYF.

The gene calls are TRBV6-5 and TRBJ1-2; D not certain. The germline V gene has CDR1 MNHEY and CDR2 SVGAGI. The CDR3 runs 13 residues. Between the trimmed V and J ends, which lost 8 bases and 5 bases, there was a span of 15 bases. The CDR3 region is CASYYGLGYGYTF. The CDR3 bases are TGTGCCAGCTACTATGGCTTAGGTTATGGCTACACCTTC.

The CDR3 bases are TGTGCCAGCAGCTTAGCGCGACTAGCGGGGGGGCGCGCAGATACGCAGTATTTT. Its translation is CASSLARLAGGRADTQYF. The chain couples TRBV7-2 to TRBJ2-3, with TRBD2 identical over 14 bases. The germline V gene encodes CDR1 SGHTA and CDR2 FQGNSA. CDR3 length equals 18 residues. With 0 bases clipped from V and 4 bases from J, the junction kept 6 bases outside the gene matches.